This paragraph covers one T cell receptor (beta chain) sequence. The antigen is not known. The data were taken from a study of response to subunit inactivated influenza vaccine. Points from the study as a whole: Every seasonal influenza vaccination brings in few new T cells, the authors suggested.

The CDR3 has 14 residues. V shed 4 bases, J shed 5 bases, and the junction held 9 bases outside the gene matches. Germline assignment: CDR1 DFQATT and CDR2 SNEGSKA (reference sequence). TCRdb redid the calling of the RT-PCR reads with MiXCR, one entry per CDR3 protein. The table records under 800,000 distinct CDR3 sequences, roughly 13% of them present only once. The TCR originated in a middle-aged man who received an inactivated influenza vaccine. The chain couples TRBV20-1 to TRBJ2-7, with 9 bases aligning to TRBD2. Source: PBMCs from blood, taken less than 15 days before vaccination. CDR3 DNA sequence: TGCAGTGCTAAACTAGCGGGCCCCGCCAACGAGCAGTACTTC. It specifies CSAKLAGPANEQYF.